The source of this TCR beta chain is a study of T-cell memory formation after mild COVID-19. Whole-study findings and limits: Contracting CD4+ clones lay largely in CM and EM, with CD8+ ones residing in EMRA.

This clonotype was picked up a small number of times. Antigen unknown. Germline V CDR1 and CDR2: KGHDR, SFDVKD. The CDR3 consists of 17 residues. V shed 3 bases and J 0 bases; nucleotides not matched to a gene: 8. TCRdb redid the calling of the 5' RACE reads with MiXCR, one entry per CDR3 protein. The sample gives over 400,000 distinct CDR3 sequences, more than 20% of which show up once; 10% to 15% is in the top ten. Sequencing was performed on PBMCs or a T cell subset sorted from them (not recorded which). The receptor comes from an adult woman who had mild COVID-19 (a few samples of this study predate the infection). Cell type and time point are not known. V usage is TRBV24-1 and J usage is TRBJ2-3; 7 bases map to TRBD1. The CDR3 DNA reads as TGTGCCACCAGTGATCCTCGGACAGGCCTGAGCACAGATACGCAGTATTTT. As protein: CATSDPRTGLSTDTQYF.